The T cell receptor (beta chain) under discussion was sequenced for a study of CD8 T cells in ankylosing spondylitis. Study-level results: It was reported that disease-linked clones were significantly enriched in matched ankylosing spondylitis synovial fluid. A motif of eight or nine highly homologous TCR beta variants was seen as apparently characteristic of ankylosing spondylitis blood. Clones linked to the disease showed a CD8+ phenotype. They occurred at relatively low frequencies in peripheral blood.

Preparation of TCR beta libraries was done by quantitative 5'-RACE with molecular barcodes. MiXCR, run by TCRdb on the 5' RACE reads, gives a single entry per CDR3 protein. This table holds a few hundred thousand distinct CDR3 sequences, 20% to 25% found once. Germline CDR1 SEHNR, CDR2 FQNEAQ (reference sequence). The V gene lost 5 bases and the J gene lost 4 bases, with 13 bases spanning the gap. CDR3 length: 14 residues. A word on this clonotype: Its target is unknown.

The genes are TRBV7-9 and TRBJ2-3; D gene ambiguous. The sequencing input was blood, either unsorted or a sorted T cell fraction (not recorded which). This TCR was recovered from a male donor with ankylosing spondylitis or in good health (not recorded which). CDR3 sequence reads: CASSPRVEPDTQYF. CDR3 coding DNA: TGTGCCAGCAGCCCCCGGGTCGAGCCAGATACGCAGTATTTT. The full variable domain, its missing parts supplied by reference TRBV7-9 and TRBJ2-3, is DTGVSQNPRHKITKRGQNVTFRCDPISEHNRLYWYRQTLGQGPEFLTYFQNEAQLEKSRLLSDRFSAERPKGSFSTLEIQRTEQGDSAMYLCASSPRVEPDTQYFGPGTRLTVL.